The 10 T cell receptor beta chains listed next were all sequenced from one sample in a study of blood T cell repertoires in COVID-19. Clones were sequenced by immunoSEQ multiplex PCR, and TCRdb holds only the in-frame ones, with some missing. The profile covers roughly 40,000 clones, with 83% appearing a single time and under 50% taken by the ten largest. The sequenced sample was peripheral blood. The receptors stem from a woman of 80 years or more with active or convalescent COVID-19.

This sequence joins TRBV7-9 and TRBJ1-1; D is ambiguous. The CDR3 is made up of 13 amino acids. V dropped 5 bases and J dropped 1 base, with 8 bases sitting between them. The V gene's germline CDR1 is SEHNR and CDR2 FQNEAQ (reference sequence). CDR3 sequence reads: CASSPRQNTEAFF. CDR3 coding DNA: TGTGCCAGCAGCCCCCGACAGAACACTGAAGCTTTCTTT.

CDR3: CASNQGYSANEQFF. CDR3 DNA sequence: TGTGCCAGCAACCAGGGTTATTCAGCTAATGAGCAGTTCTTC. J is TRBJ2-1 and V is TRBV2; possibly TRBD1 for D (5 bases). V shed 7 bases and J shed 7 bases, with 17 bases lying between them. This CDR3 comprises 14 residues. CDR1 is SNHLY and CDR2 is FYNNEI in the germline V gene.

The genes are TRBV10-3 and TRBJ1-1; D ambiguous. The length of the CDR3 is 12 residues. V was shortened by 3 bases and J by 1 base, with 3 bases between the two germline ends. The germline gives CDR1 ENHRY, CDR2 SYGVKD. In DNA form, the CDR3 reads TGTGCCATCAGTGACGGGAACACTGAAGCTTTCTTT. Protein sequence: CAISDGNTEAFF.

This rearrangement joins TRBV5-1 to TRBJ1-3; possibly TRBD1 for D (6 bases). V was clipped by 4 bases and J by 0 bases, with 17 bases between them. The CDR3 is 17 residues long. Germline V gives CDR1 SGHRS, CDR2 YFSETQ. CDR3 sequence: CASSQISTDSSGNTIYF. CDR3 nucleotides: TGCGCCAGCAGCCAGATAAGCACGGACAGCTCTGGAAACACCATATATTTT.

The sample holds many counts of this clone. DNA for the CDR3: TGTGCCAGCAGCAAATCAGGGACAGAGGTTCTACTAGCCAAAAACATTCAGTACTTC. This encodes CASSKSGTEVLLAKNIQYF. The J gene is TRBJ2-4, the V gene TRBV21-1; TRBD1 was called by the table and not checked on the DNA. TRBV21-1 corresponds to a pseudogene. The CDR3 is made up of 19 amino acids.

CDR3 DNA: TGTGCCAGCAGCGGCGGGCCGACCGTGGCCTACGAGCAGTACTTC. Protein sequence: CASSGGPTVAYEQYF. The gene calls are TRBV9 and TRBJ2-7, with a possible D match to TRBD2 (5 bases). Per the germline V gene, CDR1 is SGDLS and CDR2 is YYNGEE. The CDR3 runs 15 residues. Between the trimmed V and J ends, which lost 3 bases and 2 bases, there was a span of 15 bases.

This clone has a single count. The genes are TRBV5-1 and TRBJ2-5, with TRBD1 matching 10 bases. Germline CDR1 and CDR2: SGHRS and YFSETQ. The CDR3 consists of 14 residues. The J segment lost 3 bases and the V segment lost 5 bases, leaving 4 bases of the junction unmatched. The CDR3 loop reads CASRTGTGEETQYF. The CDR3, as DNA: TGCGCCAGCAGAACCGGGACAGGGGAAGAGACCCAGTACTTC.

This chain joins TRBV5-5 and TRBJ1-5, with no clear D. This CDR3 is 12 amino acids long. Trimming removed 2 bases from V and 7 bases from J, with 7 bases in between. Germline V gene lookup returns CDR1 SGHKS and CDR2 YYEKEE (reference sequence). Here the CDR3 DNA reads TGTGCCAGCAGCTTATCGGGACAGCCCCAGCATTTT. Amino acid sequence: CASSLSGQPQHF.

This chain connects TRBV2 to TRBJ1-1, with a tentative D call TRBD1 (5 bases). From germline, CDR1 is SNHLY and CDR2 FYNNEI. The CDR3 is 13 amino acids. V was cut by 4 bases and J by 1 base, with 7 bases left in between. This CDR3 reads CASSGQGNTEAFF. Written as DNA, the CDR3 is TGTGCCAGCAGTGGGCAGGGGAACACTGAAGCTTTCTTT.

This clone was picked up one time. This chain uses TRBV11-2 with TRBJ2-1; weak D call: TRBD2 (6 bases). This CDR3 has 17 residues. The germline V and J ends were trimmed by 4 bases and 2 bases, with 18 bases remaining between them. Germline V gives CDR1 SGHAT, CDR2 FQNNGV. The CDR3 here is CASSSRRRVPTYNEQFF. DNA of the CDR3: TGTGCCAGCAGCTCCCGTAGGAGGGTCCCCACCTACAATGAGCAGTTCTTC.